These T cell receptor beta chains were read from a single sample in a study of T-cell reconstitution after alpha-beta-depleted transplantation in children. TCRdb recomputed calls from the PCR reads with MiXCR, one row per CDR3 protein. The repertoire has 400,000 to 450,000 distinct CDR3 sequences, 43% of them found once; the top ten carry roughly a quarter. Sequences were derived from PBMCs, sampled before TCRalphabeta/CD19-depleted stem cell transplant. These TCRs come from a girl aged 2 to 9 with aplastic anemia, due to receive a stem cell transplant. Each CDR3 is given with its conserved first and last residue. D genes are given only for firm matches. Not every row has a clone size; where given, it reads once, few, many or a size class.

TGTGCCACCACCCCCGGCCGGGGATCCTACGAGCAGTACTTC | CATTPGRGSYEQYF | TRBV15 | many | TRBJ2-7 | .
TGTGCCATCAGTGAGTCAATCACAATCTCAGGAATACAAACCTACACAGATACGCAGTATTTT | CAISESITISGIQTYTDTQYF | TRBV10-3 | many | TRBJ2-3 | .
TGCAGTGCTAGAGACGTCAGGTCTGGAAACACCATATATTTT | CSARDVRSGNTIYF | TRBV20-1 | many | TRBJ1-3 | .
TGCAGTGCTAGAGATCCCCTGGAAGGTAGCGGGAGAACAGATACGCAGTATTTT | CSARDPLEGSGRTDTQYF | TRBV20-1 | many | TRBJ2-3 | TRBD2
TGCAGTGCTAGAGAACAGGGGTCCTACGAGCAGTACTTC | CSAREQGSYEQYF | TRBV20-1 | . | TRBJ2-7 | TRBD1
TGTGCCAGCAGACAGGGAGCCGCCGAGCAGTACTTC | CASRQGAAEQYF | TRBV2 | . | TRBJ2-7 | .
TGTGCCAGCAGTTTGTCTTCGGGGGGGGCTAATGAAAAACTGTTTTTT | CASSLSSGGANEKLFF | TRBV12-3/TRBV12-4 | . | TRBJ1-4 | .
TGCAGTGCTGGGGCAGGTTATAGACCTGAAGCTTTCTTT | CSAGAGYRPEAFF | TRBV20-1 | . | TRBJ1-1 | .
TGTGCCAGCAGTTTAAGGACTAGCGGGAGTCGGGCCGGGGAGCTGTTTTTT | CASSLRTSGSRAGELFF | TRBV12-3/TRBV12-4 | . | TRBJ2-2 | TRBD2
TGTGCCAGCAGAGGACAAGGGGGGGACACTGAAGCTTTCTTT | CASRGQGGDTEAFF | TRBV2 | once | TRBJ1-1 | .
TGCGCCAGCAGCTTGTCCGGGACAGGGGGCGGTTCACCCCTCCACTTT | CASSLSGTGGGSPLHF | TRBV5-1 | once | TRBJ1-6 | TRBD1
TGCAGCGTTGTAGTCAATGAGCAGTTCTTC | CSVVVNEQFF | TRBV29-1 | few | TRBJ2-1 | .
TGCAGCGTTGTAGGGCTCTCTAGCACAGATACGCAGTATTTT | CSVVGLSSTDTQYF | TRBV29-1 | . | TRBJ2-3 | .
TGCAGTGCTAGAGATCTCAGGAGGGAATCTAGCACAGATACGCAGTATTTT | CSARDLRRESSTDTQYF | TRBV20-1 | . | TRBJ2-3 | .
TGCAGTGCTAAGACGAGGGCTACCTACGAGCAGTACTTC | CSAKTRATYEQYF | TRBV20-1 | many | TRBJ2-7 | .
TGTGCCATCAGAGAAGCGGGAGGGACCTACGAGCAGTACTTC | CAIREAGGTYEQYF | TRBV10-3 | once | TRBJ2-7 | TRBD2
TGCAGTGCTAGAGCCCAAGGTGAGGTTTCCTACAATGAGCAGTTCTTC | CSARAQGEVSYNEQFF | TRBV20-1 | few | TRBJ2-1 | .
TGCAGTGCTAGATCCGACAGGGTGGACACTGAAGCTTTCTTT | CSARSDRVDTEAFF | TRBV20-1 | many | TRBJ1-1 | TRBD1
TGTGCCATCAGTGAGTCGATGGCTGGAGAATCCTACAATGAGCAGTTCTTC | CAISESMAGESYNEQFF | TRBV10-3 | many | TRBJ2-1 | .
TGTGCCAGCAGTAAGACCCGGCAGCAGCCCCAGCATTTT | CASSKTRQQPQHF | TRBV6-2/TRBV6-3 | . | TRBJ1-5 | .
TGTGCCAGCAGCGGGGAAGGTCAGCCCCAGCATTTT | CASSGEGQPQHF | TRBV6-5 | few | TRBJ1-5 | .
TGTGCCAGCAGTCCAGGGGGGGGGACGCAGTATTTT | CASSPGGGTQYF | TRBV12-3/TRBV12-4 | . | TRBJ2-3 | .
TGTGCCACCAGCCCCCTGGGTGGGTCGGAGACCCAGTACTTC | CATSPLGGSETQYF | TRBV15 | . | TRBJ2-5 | .
TGTGCCAGCAGCTTAGGCGCGGGCTCGGGGGAAAAACTGTTTTTT | CASSLGAGSGEKLFF | TRBV7-3 | . | TRBJ1-4 | .
TGTGCCAGCAGCCCCCGCCCGGGACAGGAGGCCTACGAGCAGTACTTC | CASSPRPGQEAYEQYF | TRBV12-3/TRBV12-4 | many | TRBJ2-7 | TRBD1
TGCGCCAGCAGCTCGGAGGGGGACAGTCCTAATTCACCCCTCCACTTT | CASSSEGDSPNSPLHF | TRBV5-1 | . | TRBJ1-6 | TRBD1
TGTGCCAGCAGGAAACAGGGGGCAAATGGCTACACCTTC | CASRKQGANGYTF | TRBV27 | . | TRBJ1-2 | TRBD1
TGTGCCAGCAGCTTAGCCCCCAGGACGTTTGGCTACACCTTC | CASSLAPRTFGYTF | TRBV7-9 | . | TRBJ1-2 | .
TGTGCCAGCAGCTCCTCCGGGACAGGGCCTACGCAGTATTTT | CASSSSGTGPTQYF | TRBV28 | . | TRBJ2-3 | TRBD1
TGTGCCAGCAGCTTAGGAGCACCTGAAGCTTTCTTT | CASSLGAPEAFF | TRBV7-2 | few | TRBJ1-1 | .
TGTGCCATCGGCGGTCCCCATAGGAGCGGACGCCAAGAGACCCAGTACTTC | CAIGGPHRSGRQETQYF | TRBV10-3 | . | TRBJ2-5 | .
TGTGCCAGCAGCTTAGCTCTACTAGCAGATACGCAGTATTTT | CASSLALLADTQYF | TRBV11-2 | . | TRBJ2-3 | .
TGTGCCAGCAGTTACTGGCCCATTATCGGGGGGCACACAGATACGCAGTATTTT | CASSYWPIIGGHTDTQYF | TRBV6-5 | . | TRBJ2-3 | .
TGTGCCAGTAGTATATTTTGGGGAGTAACAACTGAAGCTTTCTTT | CASSIFWGVTTEAFF | TRBV19 | once | TRBJ1-1 | .
TGTGCCAGCAGCTTGTCGGGGACTAGCGCGTACAATGAGCAGTTCTTC | CASSLSGTSAYNEQFF | TRBV7-2 | few | TRBJ2-1 | TRBD2
TGTGCCAGCAGTTACTTGGGACTCGCCATGGATTTGGGTCAGCCCCAGCATTTT | CASSYLGLAMDLGQPQHF | TRBV6-5 | . | TRBJ1-5 | .
TGTGCCAGCAGCCGGACTAAGGTACGCGAGCAGTACTTC | CASSRTKVREQYF | TRBV5-6 | . | TRBJ2-7 | .
TGCAGTGCTGGGGCTGTCACTGAAGCTTCCTTT | CSAGAVTEASF | TRBV20-1 | . | TRBJ1-1 | .
TGTGCCAGCAGCCTGGACAGGGTAGGCACCGGGGAGCTGTTTTTT | CASSLDRVGTGELFF | TRBV28 | . | TRBJ2-2 | TRBD1
TGTGCCAGCAGTTTAGGTATCGGGACCTCTGGAAACACCATATATTTT | CASSLGIGTSGNTIYF | TRBV12-3/TRBV12-4 | many | TRBJ1-3 | .
TGTGCCAGCAGCTTATCGACTAGCGGGGCCTACAATGAGCAGTTCTTC | CASSLSTSGAYNEQFF | TRBV7-6 | once | TRBJ2-1 | TRBD2
TGTGCCAGCAGTTACGAGGGCGAGCAGTACTTC | CASSYEGEQYF | TRBV6-5 | once | TRBJ2-7 | .
TGTGCCACCAGCAGAGCGGTCGTGGGCGAAAAACTGTTTTTT | CATSRAVVGEKLFF | TRBV15 | once | TRBJ1-4 | .
TGTGCCACCAGCGTTACCCGCGGGGGGTTCCTAGAGCAGTATTTT | CATSVTRGGFLEQYF | TRBV15 | . | TRBJ2-3 | TRBD2
TGCGCCAGCAGTGAGGCAGGAGGGGGGTTGCTGAACACCGGGGAGCTGTTTTTT | CASSEAGGGLLNTGELFF | TRBV10-1 | few | TRBJ2-2 | .